This record covers a single T cell receptor beta chain. What it binds is unknown. TCRdb's table, derived via immunoSEQ multiplex PCR, lists solely in-frame clones and lacks some. The sample includes some 87,000 clones, approximately 96% of them seen just once. This CDR3 has 14 amino acids. Losses at the gene ends were 2 bases for V and 2 bases for J; bases not matched to a gene: 0. Germline V gives CDR1 MDHEN, CDR2 SYDVKM. The data belong to a study of cytomegalovirus exposure and HLA in healthy donors. General study points: 164 TCR beta chains were listed as cytomegalovirus-associated.

The sequenced sample consisted of PBMCs. The gene calls are TRBV28 and TRBJ1-3; 7 bases are a match to TRBD1. This receptor was identified in a young woman in good health and CMV-seronegative. For the CDR3, the DNA is TGTGCCAGCAGTTTACAGGGGGCTGGAAACACCATATATTTT. Translating gives CASSLQGAGNTIYF.